A selection of T cell receptor beta chains follows, all from one sample in a study of OX40 agonist ivuxolimab in advanced cancers. The method was immunoSEQ multiplex PCR; TCRdb's version includes in-frame clones alone and lacks a portion of them. The sample yields more than 45,000 clones, over 90% seen once. This sample comprised CD4+ or CD8+ T cells sorted from blood, obtained in a trial of the OX40 agonist ivuxolimab. The receptors derive from an adult with an advanced solid tumor such as melanoma, head and neck, liver or kidney cancer. Each CDR3 is given with its conserved first and last residue. The D gene is left open where the match is weak. Some rows have no size entry. The others give once, few or many, or a class for an expanded clone.

- | TRBJ2-1 | - | 15 | TRBV7-9 | CASSLDWSTYNEQFF | TGTGCCAGCAGCTTGGACTGGAGCACCTACAATGAGCAGTTCTTC
- | TRBJ1-6 | - | 12 | TRBV5-6 | CASSSFNSPLHF | TGTGCCAGCAGCTCCTTTAATTCACCCCTCCACTTT
- | TRBJ2-5 | - | 18 | TRBV5-5 | CASSLVQTSRLGQETQYF | TGTGCCAGCAGCTTGGTACAAACATCGCGACTCGGGCAAGAGACCCAGTACTTC
- | TRBJ1-6 | - | 16 | TRBV4-1 | CASSQEARLPNSPLHF | TGCGCCAGCAGCCAAGAAGCCAGATTGCCAAATTCACCCCTCCACTTT
- | TRBJ2-5 | TRBD1 | 13 | TRBV27 | CASSLDRGGTQYF | TGTGCCAGCAGTTTGGACAGGGGAGGGACCCAGTACTTC
- | TRBJ2-1 | - | 13 | TRBV27 | CASSSTGYNEQFF | TGTGCCAGCAGTTCCACTGGGTACAATGAGCAGTTCTTC
- | TRBJ1-1 | - | 15 | TRBV4-1 | CASSPHLGQNTEAFF | TGCGCCAGCAGCCCCCACCTCGGCCAAAACACTGAAGCTTTCTTT
medium-sized | TRBJ1-3 | - | 15 | TRBV4-1 | CASSLTLSSGNTIYF | TGCGCCAGCAGCCTGACGTTGAGCTCTGGAAACACCATATATTTT
- | TRBJ1-6 | - | 19 | TRBV9 | CASSVESGRATTTNSPLHF | TGTGCCAGCAGCGTAGAATCGGGTAGGGCTACAACTACGAATTCACCCCTCCACTTT
- | TRBJ2-7 | TRBD1 | 14 | TRBV5-5 | CASSRGQGVNEQYF | TGTGCCAGCAGCCGGGGACAGGGAGTCAACGAGCAGTACTTC
- | TRBJ2-3 | TRBD2 | 16 | TRBV27 | CASSPRLAGIVDTQYF | TGTGCCAGCAGTCCACGACTAGCGGGGATCGTAGATACGCAGTATTTT
- | TRBJ1-6 | - | 13 | TRBV25-1 | CASSDTGRAPLHF | TGTGCCAGCAGTGATACGGGCAGGGCACCCCTCCACTTT
- | TRBJ1-1 | - | 15 | TRBV7-2 | CASSQPLGVVTEAFF | TGTGCCAGCAGCCAGCCGTTAGGTGTCGTCACTGAAGCTTTCTTT
once | TRBJ2-7 | TRBD2 | 15 | TRBV30 | CAWSDGIAGGLEQYF | TGTGCCTGGAGTGACGGGATAGCGGGGGGGCTTGAGCAGTACTTC
- | TRBJ2-2 | TRBD1 | 18 | TRBV27 | CASSLWTPGQGDIGELFF | TGTGCCAGCAGTTTATGGACACCGGGACAGGGGGATATCGGGGAGCTGTTTTTT
once | TRBJ1-1 | - | 12 | TRBV2 | CASRPLNTEAFF | TGTGCCAGCAGACCCTTGAACACTGAAGCTTTCTTT
- | TRBJ2-3 | - | 14 | TRBV9 | CASMAGGSTDTQYF | TGTGCCAGCATGGCCGGGGGCAGCACAGATACGCAGTATTTT
- | TRBJ1-5 | - | 12 | TRBV19 | CASTYASQPQHF | TGTGCCAGTACCTATGCCAGTCAGCCCCAGCATTTT
once | TRBJ2-3 | - | 14 | TRBV18 | CASSYPGVADTQYF | TGTGCCAGCTCGTATCCGGGGGTCGCAGATACGCAGTATTTT
- | TRBJ1-4 | - | 15 | TRBV2 | CASIVGGVLNEKLFF | TGTGCCAGCATAGTCGGGGGGGTCCTTAATGAAAAACTGTTTTTT
- | TRBJ1-5 | TRBD1 | 12 | TRBV19 | CASRQGAQPQHF | TGTGCCAGTCGTCAGGGGGCTCAGCCCCAGCATTTT
- | TRBJ2-5 | TRBD1 | 11 | TRBV11-2 | CASSLQGAQYF | TGTGCCAGCAGCTTACAGGGGGCCCAGTACTTC
- | TRBJ2-3 | TRBD2 | 16 | TRBV19 | CASSTASGGTGDTQYF | TGTGCCAGTAGTACGGCTAGCGGGGGGACCGGGGATACGCAGTATTTT
few | TRBJ1-4 | - | 17 | TRBV6-1 | CASSEAWGRGANEKLFF | TGTGCCAGCAGTGAAGCTTGGGGCAGGGGTGCTAATGAAAAACTGTTTTTT
- | TRBJ2-3 | - | 16 | TRBV5-1 | CASSWMDGSSTDTQYF | TGCGCCAGCAGCTGGATGGACGGATCTAGCACAGATACGCAGTATTTT
- | TRBJ2-3 | - | 14 | TRBV12-5 | CASGLDTLTDTQYF | TGTGCTAGTGGTTTGGACACGCTCACAGATACGCAGTATTTT
- | TRBJ2-1 | TRBD2 | 15 | TRBV6-6 | CASSYGSGGGEEQFF | TGTGCCAGCAGTTACGGAAGTGGCGGGGGGGAAGAGCAGTTCTTC
few | TRBJ1-2 | - | 16 | TRBV2 | CASSEGGRSNNYGYTF | TGTGCCAGCAGTGAAGGGGGACGATCCAATAACTATGGCTACACCTTC
- | TRBJ2-6 | - | 13 | TRBV5-4 | CAGRWSGANVLTF | TGTGCCGGGCGGTGGTCCGGGGCCAACGTCCTGACTTTC
once | TRBJ1-4 | - | 12 | TRBV19 | CASSIGGEKLFF | TGTGCCAGTAGTATAGGCGGAGAAAAACTGTTTTTT
- | TRBJ2-5 | - | 15 | TRBV6-5 | CASSSRGSRQETQYF | TGTGCCAGCAGTTCTAGGGGATCCCGACAAGAGACCCAGTACTTC
- | TRBJ2-7 | - | 14 | TRBV5-1 | CASSLAASSYEQYF | TGCGCCAGCAGCTTGGCAGCGAGCTCCTACGAGCAGTACTTC
- | TRBJ1-2 | TRBD1 | 16 | TRBV4-1 | CASSQDYGTGNYGYTF | TGCGCCAGCAGCCAAGATTATGGGACAGGGAACTATGGCTACACCTTC